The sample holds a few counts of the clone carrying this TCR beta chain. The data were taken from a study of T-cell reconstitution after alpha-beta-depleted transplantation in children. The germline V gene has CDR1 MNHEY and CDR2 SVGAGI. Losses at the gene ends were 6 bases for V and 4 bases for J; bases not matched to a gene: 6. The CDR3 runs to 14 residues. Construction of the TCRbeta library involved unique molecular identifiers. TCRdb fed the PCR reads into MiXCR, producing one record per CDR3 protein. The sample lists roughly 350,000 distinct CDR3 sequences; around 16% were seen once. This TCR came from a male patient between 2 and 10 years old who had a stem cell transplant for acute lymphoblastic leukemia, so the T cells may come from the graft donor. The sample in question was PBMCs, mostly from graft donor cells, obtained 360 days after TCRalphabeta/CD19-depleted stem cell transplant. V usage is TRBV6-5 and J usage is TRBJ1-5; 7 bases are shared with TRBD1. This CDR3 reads CASRAGGGNQPQHF. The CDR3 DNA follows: TGTGCCAGCAGGGCAGGGGGTGGAAATCAGCCCCAGCATTTT.